Below, 6 T cell receptor beta chains from the same sample are listed, as sequenced in a study of OX40 agonist ivuxolimab in advanced cancers. Sequencing used immunoSEQ multiplex PCR; TCRdb keeps in-frame clones, though not all of them. The data contain some 71,000 clones, about 83% of them seen just once; the ten biggest clones take up roughly 0.8%. The specimen comprised CD4+ or CD8+ T cells sorted from blood, sampled in a trial of the OX40 agonist ivuxolimab. These TCRs come from an adult with an advanced solid tumor such as melanoma, head and neck, liver or kidney cancer.

A single count supports this clone. This chain connects TRBV5-5 to TRBJ2-7; 7 bases line up with TRBD1. The CDR3 is 14 amino acids. The V segment lost 2 bases and the J segment 6 bases; nucleotides outside the gene matches: 8. Looked up from germline, CDR1 is SGHKS and CDR2 is YYEKEE (reference sequence). DNA for the CDR3: TGTGCCAGCAGCTTTGACAGGGCACGGGGCGAGCAGTACTTC. This translates into CASSFDRARGEQYF.

This clone was recorded only once. This chain connects TRBV7-6 to TRBJ2-6, with 7 bases that match TRBD1. Germline V gives CDR1 SGHVS, CDR2 FNYEAQ. Trimming cost V 5 bases and J 0 bases; bases outside gene matches: 10. This CDR3 comprises 18 residues. The CDR3 is CASSLPGQLSSGANVLTF. CDR3 sequence (DNA): TGTGCCAGCAGCCTACCGGGACAGTTAAGCTCTGGGGCCAACGTCCTGACTTTC.

V and J are TRBV5-1 and TRBJ2-2, with TRBD2 matching 8 bases. CDR3 length: 14 residues. The germline V gene encodes CDR1 SGHRS and CDR2 YFSETQ. Trimming cost V 7 bases and J 6 bases; bases outside gene matches: 8. The CDR3 nucleotides read TGCGCCAGCCAAGTAGCGGGGTCGCCCGGGGAGCTGTTTTTT. This translates into CASQVAGSPGELFF. The variable domain in full, with the rest retrieved from reference TRBV5-1 and TRBJ2-2, is KAGVTQTPRYLIKTRGQQVTLSCSPISGHRSVSWYQQTPGQGLQFLFEYFSETQRNKGNFPGRFSGRQFSNSRSEMNVSTLELGDSALYLCASQVAGSPGELFFGEGSRLTVL.

The chain links TRBV5-1 to TRBJ2-3; D may be TRBD2 (6 bases). V was cut by 0 bases and J by 0 bases, with 8 bases left in between. Germline values: CDR1 SGHRS, CDR2 YFSETQ. The CDR3 consists of 15 residues. The CDR3 reads CASSLDGTSTDTQYF. CDR3 nucleotide sequence: TGCGCCAGCAGCTTGGACGGGACTAGCACAGATACGCAGTATTTT.

This rearrangement joins TRBV7-7 to TRBJ2-5; 10 bases are shared with TRBD1. The V gene end was trimmed by 5 bases and the J gene end by 5 bases; junction bases not matched to a gene: 11. The CDR3 runs to 16 residues. Per the germline V gene, CDR1 is SSHAT and CDR2 is FNYEAQ (reference sequence). CDR3 amino acids: CASSRLGQGVGETQYF. For the CDR3, the DNA is TGTGCCAGCAGCCGACTCGGACAGGGGGTAGGGGAGACCCAGTACTTC. Drawing the rest from reference TRBV7-7 and TRBJ2-5, the complete variable domain is GAGVSQSPRYKVTKRGQDVTLRCDPISSHATLYWYQQALGQGPEFLTYFNYEAQPDKSGLPSDRFSAERPEGSISTLTIQRTEQRDSAMYRCASSRLGQGVGETQYFGPGTRLLVL.

The chain has TRBV6-4 and TRBJ2-7; D gene uncertain. The CDR3 extends over 12 amino acids. Between the trimmed V and J ends, which lost 5 bases and 3 bases, there was a span of 8 bases. Germline lookup yields CDR1 MRHNA and CDR2 SNTAGT. The CDR3 sequence: CASSYGFYEQYF. The CDR3, as DNA: TGTGCCAGCAGTTACGGATTCTACGAGCAGTACTTC.